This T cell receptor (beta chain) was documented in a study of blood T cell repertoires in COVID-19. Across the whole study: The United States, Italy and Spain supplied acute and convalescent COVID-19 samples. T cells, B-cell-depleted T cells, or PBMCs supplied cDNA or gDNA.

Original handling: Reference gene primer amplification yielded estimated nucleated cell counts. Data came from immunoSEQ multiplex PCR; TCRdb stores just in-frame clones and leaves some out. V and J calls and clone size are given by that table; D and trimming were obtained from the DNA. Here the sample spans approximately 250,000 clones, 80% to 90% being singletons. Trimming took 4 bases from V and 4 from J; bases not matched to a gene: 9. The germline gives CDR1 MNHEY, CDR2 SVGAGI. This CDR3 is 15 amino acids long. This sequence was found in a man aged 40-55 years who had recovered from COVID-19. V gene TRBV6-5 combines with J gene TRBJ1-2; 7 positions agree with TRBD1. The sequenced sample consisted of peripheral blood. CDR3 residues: CASSFLPGQLYGYTF. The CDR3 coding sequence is TGTGCCAGCAGTTTTCTCCCGGGACAGCTCTATGGCTACACCTTC.